This T cell receptor beta chain was retrieved from a study of blood T cell repertoires in COVID-19. Trimming left V 1 base short and J 7 bases short, with 14 bases between. CDR1 is SGHAT and CDR2 is FQNNGV in the germline V gene. The CDR3 runs 15 residues. Per the authors' pipeline: It was from reference gene primer amplification that nucleated cell counts were estimated. The data were produced by immunoSEQ multiplex PCR, yet TCRdb's version contains in-frame clones alone and is incomplete. For V, J and clone size, that table is used; D and trimming come from the DNA. The top ten clones hold under 20% of a sample with approximately 220,000 clones, around 84% of them seen once.

Sequenced material: PBMCs or T cells enriched from blood (not recorded which). The chain employs TRBV11-2 and TRBJ2-1; a weak D match, TRBD1 (6 bases). This sequence was found in a man in his forties or fifties who had recovered from COVID-19. The chain's CDR3 is CASSLAWGRGNEQFF. Written as DNA, the CDR3 is TGTGCCAGCAGCTTAGCCTGGGGCAGGGGAAATGAGCAGTTCTTC.